Listed here are 2 T cell receptor beta chains from one sample, sequenced in a study of lung T cells in sarcoidosis with Löfgren's syndrome. TCRdb re-called the reads through MiXCR, storing one row per CDR3 protein. The sample holds roughly 3,000 distinct CDR3 sequences, roughly 27% seen once. The specimen sequenced was CD4+ T cells from bronchoalveolar lavage. These receptors were collected from a human donor with sarcoidosis (Löfgren's syndrome or another form), or a control subject (not recorded which).

The chain joins TRBV5-1 to TRBJ1-1; the D is unclear. The CDR3 covers 16 residues. With 0 bases removed from V and 0 bases from J, the gap between germline ends came to 12 bases. The V gene's germline CDR1 is SGHRS and CDR2 YFSETQ. The DNA for the CDR3 is TGCGCCAGCAGCTTGGTTCCCGACATAGTGAACACTGAAGCTTTCTTT. Its protein is CASSLVPDIVNTEAFF.

This clonotype is labeled as large. The CDR3 loop reads CSARDQRGLSYEQYF. The CDR3 DNA follows: TGCAGTGCTAGAGATCAGCGGGGCCTCTCCTACGAGCAGTACTTC. This chain joins TRBV20-1 and TRBJ2-7; TRBD2 matches 7 bases. J lost 0 bases, V lost 0 bases, and 5 bases had no gene match. The CDR3 consists of 15 residues. Germline CDR1 DFQATT, CDR2 SNEGSKA (reference sequence).